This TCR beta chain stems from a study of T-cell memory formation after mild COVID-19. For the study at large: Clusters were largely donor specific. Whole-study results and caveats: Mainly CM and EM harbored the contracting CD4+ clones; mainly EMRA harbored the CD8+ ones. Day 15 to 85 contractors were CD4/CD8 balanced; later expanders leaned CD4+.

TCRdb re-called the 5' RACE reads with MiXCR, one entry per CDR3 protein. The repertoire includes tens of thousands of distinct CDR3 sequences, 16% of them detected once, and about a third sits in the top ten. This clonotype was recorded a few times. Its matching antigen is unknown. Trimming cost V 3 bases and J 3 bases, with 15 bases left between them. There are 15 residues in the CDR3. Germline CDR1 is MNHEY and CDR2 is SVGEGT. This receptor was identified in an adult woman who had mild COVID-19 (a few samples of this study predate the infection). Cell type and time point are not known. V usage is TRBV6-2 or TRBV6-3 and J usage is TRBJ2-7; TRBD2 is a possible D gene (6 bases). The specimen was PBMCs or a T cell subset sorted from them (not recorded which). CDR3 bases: TGTGCCAGCAGTTATACCACGGACTACTACTACGAGCAGTACTTC. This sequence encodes CASSYTTDYYYEQYF.